What follows are 15 T cell receptor beta chains derived from one specimen sequenced in a study of graft-versus-host responses after intestinal transplantation. Responders (approximately 200,000, CFSE-labeled) met approximately 200,000 stimulators that were irradiated and violet-dye-labeled. The repertoire was sequenced with immunoSEQ multiplex PCR; TCRdb's copy has only in-frame clones and lacks some. The sample holds some 7,400 clones, 33% seen once. The sample in question was alloreactive CD8+ T cells from a mixed lymphocyte reaction culture, obtained before transplantation. Subset meaning: CFSE-low proliferating T cells sorted from approximately six-day pre-transplant mixed lymphocyte reaction (GvH or HvG direction). The receptor source for this set is a human patient who was an organ donor for intestinal transplantation.

V gene TRBV7-9 combines with J gene TRBJ2-7, with 8 bases identical to TRBD1. V gave up 1 base and J gave up 3 bases; unmatched junction bases: 8. The germline V gene encodes CDR1 SEHNR and CDR2 FQNEAQ (reference sequence). This CDR3 is built from 16 residues. The CDR3, as DNA: TGTGCCAGCAGCTTAGTCAAGGACAGGGATATCTACGAGCAGTACTTC. Its translation: CASSLVKDRDIYEQYF.

This clone qualifies as medium-sized (0.01 to 0.1%). This rearrangement joins TRBV6-5 to TRBJ2-2; TRBD2 aligns across 8 bases. J was trimmed by 6 bases and V by 2 bases; bases with no gene match: 8. CDR3 length: 16 residues. In germline, CDR1 is MNHEY, CDR2 SVGAGI. CDR3 sequence (DNA): TGTGCCAGCAGTTACAGGCCTCCGGGACTAGCCGGGGAGCTGTTTTTT. It specifies CASSYRPPGLAGELFF.

This clone has only a few counts. The chain couples TRBV10-3 to TRBJ2-1, with TRBD2 matching 11 bases. Looked up from germline, CDR1 is ENHRY and CDR2 is SYGVKD. The CDR3 is 16 amino acids. V shed 3 bases, J shed 4 bases, and the junction held 5 bases outside the gene matches. The CDR3 DNA sequence: TGTGCCATCAGTGACCTACGGACTAGCGGGTACAATGAGCAGTTCTTC. Protein product: CAISDLRTSGYNEQFF.

The V and J genes are TRBV5-4 and TRBJ1-2, with 9 positions matching TRBD1. The CDR3 spans 18 residues. Germline CDR1 is SGHNT and CDR2 is YYREEE (reference sequence). V lost 4 bases and J lost 4; bases outside the gene matches: 17. As DNA, the CDR3 is TGTGCCAGCAGCCACTCCTGGGACAGGGAGGGTCGGGGCTATGGCTACACCTTC. Translation gives CASSHSWDREGRGYGYTF.

This clone has just a few counts. This rearrangement joins TRBV4-1 to TRBJ2-1, with TRBD2 as a possible D gene (5 bases). Per the germline V gene, CDR1 is MGHRA and CDR2 is YSYEKL. The CDR3 length is 16 residues. Trimming removed 0 bases at V and 7 bases at J, with 16 bases between. The CDR3 is CASSQEGPGLLNEQFF. In nucleotides, the CDR3 is TGCGCCAGCAGCCAAGAGGGTCCGGGATTGTTGAATGAGCAGTTCTTC.

This clone appeared a single time. The J gene is TRBJ2-3, the V gene TRBV7-2; perhaps TRBD2 as D (6 bases). The CDR3 contains 15 residues. V lost 2 bases to trimming and J lost 4 bases, with 13 bases between them. CDR1 is SGHTA, CDR2 FQGNSA, per germline. CDR3 loop: CASSLRRVAADTQYF. The CDR3 nucleotides are TGTGCCAGCAGCTTACGCAGGGTAGCGGCAGATACGCAGTATTTT.

The chain joins TRBV20-1 to TRBJ1-1, with D unclear. Germline CDR1 DFQATT, CDR2 SNEGSKA (reference sequence). The V gene lost 3 bases and the J gene lost 5 bases, with 7 bases spanning the gap. This CDR3 spans 11 amino acids. As DNA, the CDR3 is TGCAGTGCTAGCTACGGGACTGAAGCTTTCTTT. It specifies CSASYGTEAFF.

The gene calls are TRBV28 and TRBJ2-1; 13 positions agree with TRBD2. From germline, CDR1 is MDHEN and CDR2 SYDVKM. The CDR3 totals 19 residues. V was pared by 5 bases and J by 8 bases, with 18 bases of the junction left unmatched. In DNA form, the CDR3 reads TGTGCCAGCAGTGAACCTGGGACTAGCGGGATGTGGATGTGGGATGAGCAGTTCTTC. As protein: CASSEPGTSGMWMWDEQFF.

This clone is termed medium-sized. The V gene is TRBV4-1, the J gene TRBJ2-7; TRBD2 agrees at 11 bases. Per the germline V gene, CDR1 is MGHRA and CDR2 is YSYEKL. The V and J ends lost 4 bases and 2 bases, in that order; junction bases with no gene match: 7. This CDR3 is built from 16 residues. The CDR3 DNA follows: TGCGCCAGCAGCCTCAGGGGACTAGCGGACGCCTACGAGCAGTACTTC. This codes for CASSLRGLADAYEQYF.

The chain couples TRBV25-1 to TRBJ2-7; D uncertain. The V and J ends lost 3 bases and 6 bases respectively, with 3 bases between them. CDR1 and CDR2 (germline): MGHDK, SYGVNS. This CDR3 spans 10 amino acids. Here the CDR3 reads CASSDGEQYF. CDR3 bases: TGTGCCAGCAGTGACGGCGAGCAGTACTTC.

Only a few counts were recorded for this clone. The CDR3 DNA reads as TGTGCTAGTGGTTTGGTATTCGACTGGGGCCAACGATACACTGAAGCTTTCTTT. Protein product: CASGLVFDWGQRYTEAFF. V is TRBV12-5 and J is TRBJ1-1; D is possibly TRBD1 (5 bases). This CDR3 has 18 residues. CDR1 and CDR2 from the germline V gene are LGHNT and FRNRAP. The V and J ends lost 0 bases and 3 bases respectively, with 20 bases between them.

In its sample, this clone was seen a few times. The genes are TRBV30 and TRBJ1-5, with a possible D match to TRBD1 (6 bases). The V and J ends lost 4 bases and 2 bases respectively, with 15 bases between them. Germline V CDR1 and CDR2: GTSNPN, SVGIG (reference sequence). This CDR3 comprises 15 residues. CDR3 nucleotide sequence: TGTGCCTGGAAAATGCAGGGGAGTCGCAATCAGCCCCAGCATTTT. Protein product: CAWKMQGSRNQPQHF.

V is TRBV25-1 and J is TRBJ1-5, with D maybe TRBD1 (5 bases). CDR3 length: 15 amino acids. Trimming shortened V by 3 bases and J by 1 base, and 10 bases separated the two germline ends. Germline loops: CDR1 MGHDK, CDR2 SYGVNS. Here the CDR3 DNA reads TGTGCCAGCAGTGACCCAGGGCTCAGCAATCAGCCCCAGCATTTT. It is translated as CASSDPGLSNQPQHF.

This clone was seen more than once but under ten times. The chain is built from TRBV11-2 and TRBJ1-1; tentative D call: TRBD1 (6 bases). CDR1 is SGHAT and CDR2 is FQNNGV in the germline V gene. The CDR3 length is 17 residues. V shed 5 bases and J shed 1 base, with 20 bases lying between them. The chain's CDR3 is CASSADSGQSWNTEAFF. The DNA for the CDR3 is TGTGCCAGCAGCGCGGACTCTGGACAGTCCTGGAACACTGAAGCTTTCTTT.

V and J are TRBV10-1 and TRBJ2-7; possibly TRBD2 for D (5 bases). Germline CDR1 reads WNHNN; CDR2 reads SYGVQD (reference sequence). The CDR3 has 16 amino acids. Trimming took 5 bases from V and 2 from J, leaving 19 bases between them. Here the CDR3 reads CASSRGSPQQTYEQYF. In nucleotides, the CDR3 is TGCGCCAGCAGTCGAGGGTCCCCTCAGCAAACCTACGAGCAGTACTTC.